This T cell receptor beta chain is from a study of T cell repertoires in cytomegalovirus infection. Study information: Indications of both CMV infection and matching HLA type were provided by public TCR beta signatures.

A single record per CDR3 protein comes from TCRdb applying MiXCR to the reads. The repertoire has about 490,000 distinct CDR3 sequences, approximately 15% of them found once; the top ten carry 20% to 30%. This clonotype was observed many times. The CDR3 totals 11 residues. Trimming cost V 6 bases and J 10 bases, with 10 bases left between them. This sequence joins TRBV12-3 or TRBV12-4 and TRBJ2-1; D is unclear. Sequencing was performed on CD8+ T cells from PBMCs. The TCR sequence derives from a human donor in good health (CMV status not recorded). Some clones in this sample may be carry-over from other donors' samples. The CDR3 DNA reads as TGTGCCAGCAGCCCGACGCGAGAGCAGTTCTTC. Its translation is CASSPTREQFF.